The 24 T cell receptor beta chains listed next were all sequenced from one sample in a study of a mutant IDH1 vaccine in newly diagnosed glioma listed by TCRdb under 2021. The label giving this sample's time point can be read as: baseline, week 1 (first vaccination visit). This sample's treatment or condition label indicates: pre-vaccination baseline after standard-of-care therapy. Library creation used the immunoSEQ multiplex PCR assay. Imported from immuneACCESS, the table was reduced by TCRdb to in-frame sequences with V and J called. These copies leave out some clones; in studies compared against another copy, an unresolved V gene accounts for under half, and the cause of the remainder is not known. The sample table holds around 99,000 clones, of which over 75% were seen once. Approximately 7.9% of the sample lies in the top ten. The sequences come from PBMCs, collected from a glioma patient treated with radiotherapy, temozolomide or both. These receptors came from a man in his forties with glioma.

CDR3 DNA: TGTGCCAGCAGTGAAAGGGAGGGAAGGAGCACTGAAGCTTTCTTT. It translates to CASSEREGRSTEAFF. V gene TRBV6-1 combines with J gene TRBJ1-1; D is unclear. Germline V gene sequence: CDR1 MNHNS, CDR2 SASEGT. Trimming stripped 2 bases from V and 4 bases from J, with 14 bases between. The CDR3 is made up of 15 amino acids.

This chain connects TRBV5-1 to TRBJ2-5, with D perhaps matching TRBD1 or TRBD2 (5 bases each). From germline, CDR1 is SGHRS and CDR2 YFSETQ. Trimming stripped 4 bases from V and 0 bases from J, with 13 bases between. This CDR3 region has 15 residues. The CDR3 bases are TGCGCCAGCAGCCGGGACGGAAGGTACCAAGAGACCCAGTACTTC. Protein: CASSRDGRYQETQYF.

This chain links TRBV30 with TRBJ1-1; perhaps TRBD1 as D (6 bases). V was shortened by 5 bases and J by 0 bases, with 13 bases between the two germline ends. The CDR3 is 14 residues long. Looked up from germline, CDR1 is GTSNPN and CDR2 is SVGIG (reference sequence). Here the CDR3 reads CAWYPGHLNTEAFF. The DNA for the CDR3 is TGTGCCTGGTACCCGGGACACCTGAACACTGAAGCTTTCTTT.

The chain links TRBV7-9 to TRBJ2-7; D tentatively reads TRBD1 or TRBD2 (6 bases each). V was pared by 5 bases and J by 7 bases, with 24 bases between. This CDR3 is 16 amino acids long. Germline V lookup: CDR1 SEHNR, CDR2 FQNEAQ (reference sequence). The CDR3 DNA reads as TGTGCCAGCAGCCCCCCAGGGGTAGCGGACATGGAGGAGCAGTACTTC. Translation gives CASSPPGVADMEEQYF.

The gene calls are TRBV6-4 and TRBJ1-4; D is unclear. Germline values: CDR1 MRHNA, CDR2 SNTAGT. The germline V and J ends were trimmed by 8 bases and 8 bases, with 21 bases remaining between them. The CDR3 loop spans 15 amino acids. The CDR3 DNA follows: TGTGCCAGCTCCCCGGGAGGGAGGAAAGAAGAAAAACTGTTTTTT. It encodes CASSPGGRKEEKLFF.

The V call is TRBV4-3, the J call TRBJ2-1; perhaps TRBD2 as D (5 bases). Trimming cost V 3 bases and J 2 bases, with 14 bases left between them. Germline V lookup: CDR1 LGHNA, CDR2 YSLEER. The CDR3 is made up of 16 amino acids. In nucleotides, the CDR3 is TGCGCCAGCAGCCAGGAACTAGTTGTCCCCTACAATGAGCAGTTCTTC. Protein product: CASSQELVVPYNEQFF.

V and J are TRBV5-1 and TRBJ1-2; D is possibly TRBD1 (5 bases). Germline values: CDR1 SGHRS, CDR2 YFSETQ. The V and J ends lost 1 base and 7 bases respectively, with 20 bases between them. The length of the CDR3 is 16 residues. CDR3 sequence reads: CASSLRGRTSPGGYTF. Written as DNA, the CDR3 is TGCGCCAGCAGCTTGAGGGGACGGACCTCCCCAGGTGGCTACACCTTC.

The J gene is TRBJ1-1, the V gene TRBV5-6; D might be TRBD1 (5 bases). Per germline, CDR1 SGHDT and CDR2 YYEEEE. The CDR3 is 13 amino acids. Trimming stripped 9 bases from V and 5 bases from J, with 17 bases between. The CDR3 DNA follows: TGTGCCACCTCCGGGGCAGCAAGGACTGAAGCTTTCTTT. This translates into CATSGAARTEAFF. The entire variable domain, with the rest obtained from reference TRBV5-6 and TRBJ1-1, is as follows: DAGVTQSPTHLIKTRGQQVTLRCSPKSGHDTVSWYQQALGQGPQFIFQYYEEEERQRGNFPDRFSGHQFPNYSSELNVNALLLGDSALYLCATSGAARTEAFFGQGTRLTVV.

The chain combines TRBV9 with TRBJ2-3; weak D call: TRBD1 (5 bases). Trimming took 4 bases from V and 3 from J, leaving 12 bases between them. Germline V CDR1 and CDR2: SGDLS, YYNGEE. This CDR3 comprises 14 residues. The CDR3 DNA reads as TGTGCCAGCAGCCAGGGCCTTAGAACAGATACGCAGTATTTT. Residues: CASSQGLRTDTQYF.

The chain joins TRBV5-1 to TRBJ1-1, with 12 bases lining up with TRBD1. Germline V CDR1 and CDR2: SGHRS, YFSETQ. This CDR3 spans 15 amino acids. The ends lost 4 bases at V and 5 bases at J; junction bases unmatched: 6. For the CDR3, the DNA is TGCGCCAGCAGCCGCGGGACAGGGGGCTTGACTGAAGCTTTCTTT. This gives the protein CASSRGTGGLTEAFF.

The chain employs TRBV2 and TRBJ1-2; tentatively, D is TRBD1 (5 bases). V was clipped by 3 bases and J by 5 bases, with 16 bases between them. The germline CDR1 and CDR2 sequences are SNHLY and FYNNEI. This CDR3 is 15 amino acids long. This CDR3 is CASSDFEGPGYGYTF. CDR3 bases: TGTGCCAGCAGTGACTTTGAGGGGCCGGGGTATGGCTACACCTTC.

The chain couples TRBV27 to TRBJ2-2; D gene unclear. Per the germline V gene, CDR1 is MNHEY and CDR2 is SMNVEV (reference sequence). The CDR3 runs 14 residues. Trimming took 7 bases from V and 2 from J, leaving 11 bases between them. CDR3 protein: CASTTITNTGELFF. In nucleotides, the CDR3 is TGTGCCAGCACCACTATTACCAACACCGGGGAGCTGTTTTTT.

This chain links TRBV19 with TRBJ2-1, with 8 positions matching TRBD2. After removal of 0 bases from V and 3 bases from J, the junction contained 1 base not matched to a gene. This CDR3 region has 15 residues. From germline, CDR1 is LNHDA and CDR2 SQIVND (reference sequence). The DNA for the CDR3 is TGTGCCAGTAGTATAGACGCGGGGGGCTACAATGAGCAGTTCTTC. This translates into CASSIDAGGYNEQFF.

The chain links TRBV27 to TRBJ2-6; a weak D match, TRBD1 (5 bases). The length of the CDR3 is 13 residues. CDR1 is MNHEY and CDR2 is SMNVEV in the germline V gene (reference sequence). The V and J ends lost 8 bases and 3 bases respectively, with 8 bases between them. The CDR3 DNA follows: TGTGCCAGCTTAGGGGTTGGGGCCAACGTCCTGACTTTC. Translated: CASLGVGANVLTF.

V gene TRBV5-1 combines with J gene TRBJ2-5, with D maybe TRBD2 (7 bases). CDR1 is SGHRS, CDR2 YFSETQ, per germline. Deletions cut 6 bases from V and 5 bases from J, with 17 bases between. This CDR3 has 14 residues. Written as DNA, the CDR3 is TGCGCCAGCACTCAGGGAGGGGGTCCGGAGACCCAGTACTTC. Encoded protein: CASTQGGGPETQYF.

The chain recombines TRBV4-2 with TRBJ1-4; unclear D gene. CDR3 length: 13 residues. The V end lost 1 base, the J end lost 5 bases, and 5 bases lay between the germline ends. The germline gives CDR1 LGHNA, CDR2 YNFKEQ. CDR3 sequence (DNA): TGTGCCAGCAGCCAAGTTCAGAATGAAAAACTGTTTTTT. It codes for CASSQVQNEKLFF.

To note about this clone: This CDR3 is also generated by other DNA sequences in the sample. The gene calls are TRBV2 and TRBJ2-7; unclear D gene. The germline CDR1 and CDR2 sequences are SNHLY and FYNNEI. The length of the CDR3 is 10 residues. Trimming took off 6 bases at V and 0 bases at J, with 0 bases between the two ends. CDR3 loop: CASSSYEQYF. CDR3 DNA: TGTGCCAGCAGCTCCTACGAGCAGTACTTC.

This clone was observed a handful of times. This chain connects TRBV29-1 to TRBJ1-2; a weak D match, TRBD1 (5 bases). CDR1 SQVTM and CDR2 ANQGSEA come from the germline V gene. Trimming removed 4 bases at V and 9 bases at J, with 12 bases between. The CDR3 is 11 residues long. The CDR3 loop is CSVVARARYTF. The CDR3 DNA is TGCAGCGTTGTTGCCAGGGCTCGCTACACCTTC.

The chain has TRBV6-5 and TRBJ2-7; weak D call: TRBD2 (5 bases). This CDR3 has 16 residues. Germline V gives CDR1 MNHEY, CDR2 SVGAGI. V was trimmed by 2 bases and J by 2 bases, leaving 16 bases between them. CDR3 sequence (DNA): TGTGCCAGCAGTTACGCCGCGACCGGGATCCCCTACGAGCAGTACTTC. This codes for CASSYAATGIPYEQYF.

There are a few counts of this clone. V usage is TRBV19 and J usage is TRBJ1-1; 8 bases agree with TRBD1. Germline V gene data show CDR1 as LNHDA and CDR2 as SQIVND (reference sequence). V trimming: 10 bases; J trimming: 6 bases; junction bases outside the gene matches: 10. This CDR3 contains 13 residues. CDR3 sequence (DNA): TGTGCCATCCTTCCGGGACAGGACCCTGAAGCTTTCTTT. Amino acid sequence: CAILPGQDPEAFF.

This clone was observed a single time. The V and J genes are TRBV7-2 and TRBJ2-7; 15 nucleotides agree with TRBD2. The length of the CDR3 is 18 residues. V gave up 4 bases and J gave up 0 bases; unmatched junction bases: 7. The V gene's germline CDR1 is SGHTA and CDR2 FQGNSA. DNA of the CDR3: TGTGCCAGCAGCTCAGGGACTAGCGGGGGGACGATCTCCTACGAGCAGTACTTC. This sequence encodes CASSSGTSGGTISYEQYF.

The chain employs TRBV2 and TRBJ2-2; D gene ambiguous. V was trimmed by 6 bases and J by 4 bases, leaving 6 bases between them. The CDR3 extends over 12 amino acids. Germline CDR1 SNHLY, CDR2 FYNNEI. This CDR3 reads CASRRSTGELFF. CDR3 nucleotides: TGTGCCAGCAGGCGATCCACCGGGGAGCTGTTTTTT.

The CDR3 nucleotides are TGTGCCAGTAGTATAGATGGTACTAGCGGGAGGACCTACGAGCAGTACTTC. Amino acids: CASSIDGTSGRTYEQYF. V is TRBV19 and J is TRBJ2-7; 12 positions match TRBD2. With V trimmed by 0 bases and J by 2 bases, 5 bases remained unmatched. The V gene's germline CDR1 is LNHDA and CDR2 SQIVND (reference sequence). The CDR3 is 17 residues long.

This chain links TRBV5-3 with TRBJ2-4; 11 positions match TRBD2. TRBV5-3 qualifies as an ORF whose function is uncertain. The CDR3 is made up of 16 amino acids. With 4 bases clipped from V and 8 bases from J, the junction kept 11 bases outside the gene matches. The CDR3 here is CARSGGLAVEGDIQYF. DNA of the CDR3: TGTGCCAGAAGCGGGGGACTAGCGGTCGAAGGGGACATTCAGTACTTC.